Following are 3 T cell receptor beta chains from one sample sequenced in a study of T cells after posttransplantation cyclophosphamide. Busulfan-fludarabine conditioning, marrow transplant, and cyclophosphamide on days +3 and +4 were administered. Using immunoSEQ multiplex PCR, the repertoire was profiled, and TCRdb retains in-frame clones only, with some absent. This sample yields roughly 20,000 clones, of which roughly nine tenths are seen a single time; 7% to 8% belongs to the top ten. The material sequenced was PBMCs, taken after allogeneic stem cell transplant with posttransplant cyclophosphamide. The receptors shown here come from a female patient between 40 and 55 years old who received an allogeneic stem cell transplant from a related donor, was CMV-positive, and had no GVHD. A subset of T cells may come from the graft donor.

The chain uses TRBV4-2 and TRBJ1-4; a possible D gene is TRBD1 (6 bases). Per the germline V gene, CDR1 is LGHNA and CDR2 is YNFKEQ. The CDR3 has 14 residues. Between the trimmed V and J ends, which lost 1 base and 12 bases, there was a span of 15 bases. In DNA, the CDR3 is TGTGCCAGCAGCCAAGGAAGCCGGCCAGGGGAACTGTTTTTT. Translating it yields CASSQGSRPGELFF.

The chain is built from TRBV4-1 and TRBJ2-5; 12 bases agree with TRBD1. Trimming at V came to 2 bases and at J to 4 bases, leaving 11 bases not matched to a gene. This CDR3 has 18 residues. CDR1 and CDR2 (germline): MGHRA, YSYEKL. The CDR3 loop reads CASSQSGQGAAYGETQYF. CDR3 DNA sequence: TGCGCCAGCAGCCAATCGGGACAGGGGGCGGCTTATGGAGAGACCCAGTACTTC.

This clone was recorded a few times. The J gene is TRBJ1-4, the V gene TRBV6-6, with D unclear. The CDR3 has 10 residues. Germline assignment: CDR1 MNHNY and CDR2 SVGAGI (reference sequence). The V end lost 8 bases, the J end lost 6 bases, and 4 bases lay between the germline ends. CDR3 residues: CASLDEKLFF. The CDR3 DNA reads as TGTGCCAGCCTAGATGAAAAACTGTTTTTT.